What follows describes a single T cell receptor beta chain. These data originate in a study of blood T cell repertoires in COVID-19. Study at large: Spain, Italy and the United States supplied samples that represented acute and convalescent COVID-19. T cells, B-cell-depleted T cells, or PBMCs supplied cDNA or gDNA.

J lost 2 bases, V lost 6 bases, and 6 bases had no gene match. This CDR3 spans 15 amino acids. CDR1 is MNHEY and CDR2 is SMNVEV in the germline V gene (reference sequence). In the original processing: Researchers report that nucleated cell counts were estimated from reference gene primer amplification. Clones were read by immunoSEQ multiplex PCR, and TCRdb kept only the in-frame ones, dropping some. From that table come the V and J calls and clone size; the DNA was used to work out D and trimming. The table has about 170,000 clones, around 85% seen once; the top ten hold roughly 1.2%. The genes are TRBV27 and TRBJ2-3; TRBD2 agrees at 9 bases. Sequences were obtained from peripheral blood. The receptor was isolated from a man aged 60 to 75 who had recovered from COVID-19. CDR3: CASRATSGDTDTQYF. The CDR3 region has the DNA TGTGCCAGCAGAGCGACTAGCGGAGACACAGATACGCAGTATTTT.